Shown below are 8 T cell receptor beta chains from a single sample sequenced in a study of T-cell memory formation after mild COVID-19. TCRdb ran MiXCR on the 5' RACE reads and lists one entry per CDR3 protein. The table shows 400,000 to 500,000 distinct CDR3 sequences, with around 17% occurring only once. The sequenced material came from PBMCs or a T cell subset sorted from them (not recorded which). The receptors stem from a man younger than 30 who had mild COVID-19 (a few samples of this study predate the infection). Cell type and time point are not known.

The chain couples TRBV20-1 to TRBJ1-1; D remains unclear. CDR3 length: 13 amino acids. Trimming pared 4 bases from V and 1 base from J, leaving 10 bases between. Germline V CDR1 and CDR2: DFQATT, SNEGSKA (reference sequence). CDR3 loop: CSATNSKNTEAFF. Here the CDR3 DNA reads TGCAGTGCTACCAACAGTAAGAACACTGAAGCTTTCTTT.

This clonotype was seen a few times. The chain employs TRBV30 and TRBJ1-1; maybe TRBD1 (5 bases). The germline CDR1 and CDR2 sequences are GTSNPN and SVGIG (reference sequence). This CDR3 region has 15 residues. V shed 1 base and J shed 4 bases, with 16 bases lying between them. This CDR3 is CAWSGSRGDGTEAFF. The CDR3 region has the DNA TGTGCCTGGAGTGGCAGCCGGGGGGATGGCACTGAAGCTTTCTTT.

This sequence joins TRBV20-1 and TRBJ1-5; D might be TRBD1 (5 bases). CDR1 DFQATT and CDR2 SNEGSKA come from the germline V gene (reference sequence). The CDR3 length is 16 residues. V was trimmed by 0 bases and J by 3 bases, leaving 15 bases between them. The CDR3 coding sequence is TGCAGTGCTAGAGATATTGGGGGATTGATCAATCAGCCCCAGCATTTT. Amino acids: CSARDIGGLINQPQHF.

In this sample, this clonotype turned up a few times. The genes are TRBV5-1 and TRBJ2-5, with a possible D match to TRBD2 (5 bases). Germline V CDR1 and CDR2: SGHRS, YFSETQ. This CDR3 contains 14 residues. Trimming removed 4 bases at V and 4 bases at J, with 14 bases between. The CDR3 nucleotides are TGCGCCAGCAGCCTTAAGGTCGGGGTAGAGACCCAGTACTTC. This gives the protein CASSLKVGVETQYF.

This clonotype was seen at least ten times. J is TRBJ2-7 and V is TRBV20-1, with TRBD1 matching over 9 bases. With 5 bases clipped from V and 4 bases from J, the junction kept 3 bases outside the gene matches. The CDR3 consists of 12 residues. In germline, CDR1 is DFQATT, CDR2 SNEGSKA (reference sequence). This chain's CDR3 is CSARDREYEQYF. The DNA for the CDR3 is TGCAGTGCTCGGGACAGGGAGTACGAGCAGTACTTC.

The chain has TRBV6-5 and TRBJ2-3; unclear D gene. The CDR3 has 12 amino acids. Trimming took off 6 bases at V and 8 bases at J, with 12 bases between the two ends. Germline values: CDR1 MNHEY, CDR2 SVGAGI. The CDR3, as DNA: TGTGCCAGCAGGAATCTTTACCTTACGCAGTATTTT. The encoded protein is CASRNLYLTQYF.

The chain carries TRBV5-5 and TRBJ2-7; TRBD1 or TRBD2 may be the D gene (5 bases each). The CDR3 extends over 15 amino acids. Trimming took off 4 bases at V and 0 bases at J, with 14 bases between the two ends. Germline CDR1 SGHKS, CDR2 YYEKEE (reference sequence). The CDR3 loop is CASSPSRQNSYEQYF. Written as DNA, the CDR3 is TGTGCCAGCAGCCCTAGCAGACAGAACTCCTACGAGCAGTACTTC.

This chain uses TRBV7-3 with TRBJ2-2, with D perhaps assigned TRBD1 or TRBD2 (6 bases each). The germline CDR1 and CDR2 sequences are SGHTA and FQGTGA. V lost 4 bases to trimming and J lost 4 bases, with 16 bases between them. CDR3 length: 16 residues. The CDR3 sequence is CASSSLGGPGTGELFF. The DNA of the CDR3 is TGTGCCAGCAGCTCGCTCGGGGGCCCGGGCACCGGGGAGCTGTTTTTT.